Listed below are T cell receptor beta chains from one sample, sequenced in a study of a mutant IDH1 vaccine in newly diagnosed glioma. Assay: immunoSEQ multiplex PCR; the TCRdb copy retains only in-frame clones and omits some. This sample has 60,000 or so clones, with about 85% found just once. These receptors' targets are unknown. The sample was PBMCs, taken from a glioma patient whose treatment included an IDH1 peptide vaccine. The receptor source for this set is a man aged 25 to 45 with glioma. Both conserved end residues are part of each CDR3. The order of the fields is V gene, D gene, J gene, clone size, CDR3 protein, CDR3 DNA. A D gene is named only where the DNA matches it firmly. Size values are once, few and many counts, or a class for expanded clones, and some rows have none.

TRBV18	TRBD1	TRBJ1-4	.	CASSPSQGGEKLFF	TGTGCCAGCTCACCATCACAGGGGGGCGAAAAACTGTTTTTT
TRBV29-1	.	TRBJ1-5	few	CSVQGGSGQPQHF	TGCAGCGTGCAGGGTGGCTCGGGTCAGCCCCAGCATTTT
TRBV5-6	.	TRBJ2-2	.	CASSRGRYRGTGELFF	TGTGCCAGCAGCCGGGGGCGGTATAGGGGCACCGGGGAGCTGTTTTTT
TRBV18	.	TRBJ1-1	few	CASSPQGQNTEAFF	TGTGCCAGCTCACCACAAGGGCAGAACACTGAAGCTTTCTTT
TRBV29-1	TRBD1	TRBJ2-7	once	CSAQGQGHREQYF	TGCAGCGCCCAAGGACAGGGGCATCGGGAGCAGTACTTC
TRBV5-6	TRBD1	TRBJ1-1	.	CASSLGGQEAFF	TGTGCCAGCAGCTTAGGGGGACAGGAAGCTTTCTTT
TRBV13	.	TRBJ1-3	once	CASGRPGGTGNTIYF	TGTGCCAGCGGACGGCCAGGAGGTACTGGAAACACCATATATTTT
TRBV11-3	.	TRBJ2-2	.	CASSLSTSNTGELFF	TGTGCCAGCAGCTTAAGCACATCGAACACCGGGGAGCTGTTTTTT
TRBV7-9	.	TRBJ2-5	.	CASRTGEGRETQYF	TGTGCCAGCAGAACGGGAGAGGGGAGGGAGACCCAGTACTTC
TRBV2	TRBD1	TRBJ2-7	.	CASSGRGQGYEQYF	TGTGCCAGCAGTGGAAGGGGACAGGGCTACGAGCAGTACTTC
TRBV5-5	.	TRBJ1-2	.	CASSLEAKGGHYGYTF	TGTGCCAGCAGCTTGGAGGCGAAGGGGGGACACTATGGCTACACCTTC
TRBV19	TRBD2	TRBJ2-1	.	CASSWGLAGMRIQGPYNEQFF	TGTGCCAGTAGTTGGGGACTAGCGGGGATGAGGATCCAGGGGCCCTACAATGAGCAGTTCTTC
TRBV11-2	TRBD2	TRBJ2-3	.	CASSLLGPSGGLAKQYF	TGTGCCAGCAGCTTATTGGGGCCTAGCGGGGGGCTCGCAAAGCAGTATTTT
TRBV7-6	TRBD2	TRBJ2-1	.	CASSLVGTSINEQFF	TGTGCCAGCAGCTTAGTAGGGACTAGCATCAATGAGCAGTTCTTC
TRBV19	.	TRBJ1-1	few	CASRVTVGNTEAFF	TGTGCCAGTAGAGTTACAGTAGGGAACACTGAAGCTTTCTTT